The table lists the clone carrying this T cell receptor beta chain with a few counts. Its antigen is as yet unknown. In the authors' methods: Variation in CDR3 across clinicopathological groups served as the basis for constructing a distant-metastasis classifier in papillary thyroid cancer. TCRdb re-processed the PCR reads through MiXCR. TCRdb, not the original authors, processed these V and J calls. This table holds about 18,000 clones, approximately 29% found once. The data belong to a study of metastatic and nonmetastatic thyroid tumors. At the level of the study: Repertoires from malignant and benign thyroid patients were compared across blood and tumor or nodule tissue.

General study results and limits: Versus benign nodules, malignant thyroid tumors reportedly had significantly higher TCR beta diversity, in blood and tumor.

V lost 4 bases to trimming and J lost 6 bases; unmatched junction nucleotides: 9. There are 15 residues in the CDR3. CDR1 and CDR2 from the germline V gene are KGHDR and SFDVKD. Every patient underwent thyroid surgery untreated. The sequenced material came from tumor tissue. The chain couples TRBV24-1 to TRBJ2-7; 9 bases are a match to TRBD1. The clonotype comes from a male donor with papillary thyroid cancer or a benign thyroid nodule (not recorded which). Some clones in this sample may be carry-over from other donors' samples. The CDR3 nucleotides read TGTGCCACCAGTGACAATGCGGGACAGGGAGCCGAGCAGTACTTC. Its protein product is CATSDNAGQGAEQYF.